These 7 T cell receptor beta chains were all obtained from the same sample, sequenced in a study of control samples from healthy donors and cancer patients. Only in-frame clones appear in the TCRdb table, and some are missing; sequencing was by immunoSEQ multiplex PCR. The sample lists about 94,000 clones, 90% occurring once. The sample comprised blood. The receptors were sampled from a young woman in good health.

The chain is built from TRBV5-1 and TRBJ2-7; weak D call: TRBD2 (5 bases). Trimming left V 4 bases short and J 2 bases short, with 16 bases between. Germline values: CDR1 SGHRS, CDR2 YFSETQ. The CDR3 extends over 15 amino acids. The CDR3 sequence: CASSGRGAPAYEQYF. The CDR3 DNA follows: TGCGCCAGCAGCGGACGGGGTGCTCCCGCCTACGAGCAGTACTTC. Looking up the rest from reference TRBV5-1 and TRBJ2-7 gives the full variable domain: KAGVTQTPRYLIKTRGQQVTLSCSPISGHRSVSWYQQTPGQGLQFLFEYFSETQRNKGNFPGRFSGRQFSNSRSEMNVSTLELGDSALYLCASSGRGAPAYEQYFGPGTRLTVT.

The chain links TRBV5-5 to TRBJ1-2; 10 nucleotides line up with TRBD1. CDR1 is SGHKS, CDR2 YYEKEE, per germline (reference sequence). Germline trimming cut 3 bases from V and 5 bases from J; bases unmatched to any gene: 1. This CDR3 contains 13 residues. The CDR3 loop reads CASSSGQGYGYTF. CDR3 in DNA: TGTGCCAGCAGCTCGGGACAGGGGTATGGCTACACCTTC.

In DNA, the CDR3 is TGTGCCAGCAATATACTTCCGGGACAGACGAGCTCCTATAATTCACCCCTCCACTTT. It translates to CASNILPGQTSSYNSPLHF. The J gene is TRBJ1-6, the V gene TRBV2, with 7 bases lining up with TRBD1. The trim removed 7 bases at V and 0 bases at J, leaving 15 bases unmatched. CDR1 is SNHLY and CDR2 is FYNNEI in the germline V gene. This CDR3 has 19 residues.

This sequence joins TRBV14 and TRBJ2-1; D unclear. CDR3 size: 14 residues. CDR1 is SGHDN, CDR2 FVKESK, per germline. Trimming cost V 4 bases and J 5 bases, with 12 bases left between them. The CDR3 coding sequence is TGTGCCAGCAGCCCTGTCGGGCGAAACAATGAGCAGTTCTTC. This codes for CASSPVGRNNEQFF.

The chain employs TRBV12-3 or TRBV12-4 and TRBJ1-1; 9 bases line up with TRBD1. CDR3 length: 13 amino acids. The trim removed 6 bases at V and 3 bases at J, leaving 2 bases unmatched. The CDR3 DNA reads TGTGCCAGCAGGGGACAGGGAGACACTGAAGCTTTCTTT. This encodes CASRGQGDTEAFF.

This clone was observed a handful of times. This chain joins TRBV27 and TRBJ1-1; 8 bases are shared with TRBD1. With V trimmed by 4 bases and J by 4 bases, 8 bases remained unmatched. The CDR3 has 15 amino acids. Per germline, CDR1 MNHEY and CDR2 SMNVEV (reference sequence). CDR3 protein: CASSWQGAVGTEAFF. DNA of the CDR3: TGTGCCAGCAGTTGGCAGGGGGCCGTGGGCACTGAAGCTTTCTTT.

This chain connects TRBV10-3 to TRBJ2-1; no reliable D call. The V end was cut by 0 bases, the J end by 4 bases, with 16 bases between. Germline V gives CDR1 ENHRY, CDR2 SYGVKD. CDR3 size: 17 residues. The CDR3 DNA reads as TGTGCCATCAGTGAGTCGATGGCAGCCAGCGAGTACAATGAGCAGTTCTTC. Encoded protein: CAISESMAASEYNEQFF.